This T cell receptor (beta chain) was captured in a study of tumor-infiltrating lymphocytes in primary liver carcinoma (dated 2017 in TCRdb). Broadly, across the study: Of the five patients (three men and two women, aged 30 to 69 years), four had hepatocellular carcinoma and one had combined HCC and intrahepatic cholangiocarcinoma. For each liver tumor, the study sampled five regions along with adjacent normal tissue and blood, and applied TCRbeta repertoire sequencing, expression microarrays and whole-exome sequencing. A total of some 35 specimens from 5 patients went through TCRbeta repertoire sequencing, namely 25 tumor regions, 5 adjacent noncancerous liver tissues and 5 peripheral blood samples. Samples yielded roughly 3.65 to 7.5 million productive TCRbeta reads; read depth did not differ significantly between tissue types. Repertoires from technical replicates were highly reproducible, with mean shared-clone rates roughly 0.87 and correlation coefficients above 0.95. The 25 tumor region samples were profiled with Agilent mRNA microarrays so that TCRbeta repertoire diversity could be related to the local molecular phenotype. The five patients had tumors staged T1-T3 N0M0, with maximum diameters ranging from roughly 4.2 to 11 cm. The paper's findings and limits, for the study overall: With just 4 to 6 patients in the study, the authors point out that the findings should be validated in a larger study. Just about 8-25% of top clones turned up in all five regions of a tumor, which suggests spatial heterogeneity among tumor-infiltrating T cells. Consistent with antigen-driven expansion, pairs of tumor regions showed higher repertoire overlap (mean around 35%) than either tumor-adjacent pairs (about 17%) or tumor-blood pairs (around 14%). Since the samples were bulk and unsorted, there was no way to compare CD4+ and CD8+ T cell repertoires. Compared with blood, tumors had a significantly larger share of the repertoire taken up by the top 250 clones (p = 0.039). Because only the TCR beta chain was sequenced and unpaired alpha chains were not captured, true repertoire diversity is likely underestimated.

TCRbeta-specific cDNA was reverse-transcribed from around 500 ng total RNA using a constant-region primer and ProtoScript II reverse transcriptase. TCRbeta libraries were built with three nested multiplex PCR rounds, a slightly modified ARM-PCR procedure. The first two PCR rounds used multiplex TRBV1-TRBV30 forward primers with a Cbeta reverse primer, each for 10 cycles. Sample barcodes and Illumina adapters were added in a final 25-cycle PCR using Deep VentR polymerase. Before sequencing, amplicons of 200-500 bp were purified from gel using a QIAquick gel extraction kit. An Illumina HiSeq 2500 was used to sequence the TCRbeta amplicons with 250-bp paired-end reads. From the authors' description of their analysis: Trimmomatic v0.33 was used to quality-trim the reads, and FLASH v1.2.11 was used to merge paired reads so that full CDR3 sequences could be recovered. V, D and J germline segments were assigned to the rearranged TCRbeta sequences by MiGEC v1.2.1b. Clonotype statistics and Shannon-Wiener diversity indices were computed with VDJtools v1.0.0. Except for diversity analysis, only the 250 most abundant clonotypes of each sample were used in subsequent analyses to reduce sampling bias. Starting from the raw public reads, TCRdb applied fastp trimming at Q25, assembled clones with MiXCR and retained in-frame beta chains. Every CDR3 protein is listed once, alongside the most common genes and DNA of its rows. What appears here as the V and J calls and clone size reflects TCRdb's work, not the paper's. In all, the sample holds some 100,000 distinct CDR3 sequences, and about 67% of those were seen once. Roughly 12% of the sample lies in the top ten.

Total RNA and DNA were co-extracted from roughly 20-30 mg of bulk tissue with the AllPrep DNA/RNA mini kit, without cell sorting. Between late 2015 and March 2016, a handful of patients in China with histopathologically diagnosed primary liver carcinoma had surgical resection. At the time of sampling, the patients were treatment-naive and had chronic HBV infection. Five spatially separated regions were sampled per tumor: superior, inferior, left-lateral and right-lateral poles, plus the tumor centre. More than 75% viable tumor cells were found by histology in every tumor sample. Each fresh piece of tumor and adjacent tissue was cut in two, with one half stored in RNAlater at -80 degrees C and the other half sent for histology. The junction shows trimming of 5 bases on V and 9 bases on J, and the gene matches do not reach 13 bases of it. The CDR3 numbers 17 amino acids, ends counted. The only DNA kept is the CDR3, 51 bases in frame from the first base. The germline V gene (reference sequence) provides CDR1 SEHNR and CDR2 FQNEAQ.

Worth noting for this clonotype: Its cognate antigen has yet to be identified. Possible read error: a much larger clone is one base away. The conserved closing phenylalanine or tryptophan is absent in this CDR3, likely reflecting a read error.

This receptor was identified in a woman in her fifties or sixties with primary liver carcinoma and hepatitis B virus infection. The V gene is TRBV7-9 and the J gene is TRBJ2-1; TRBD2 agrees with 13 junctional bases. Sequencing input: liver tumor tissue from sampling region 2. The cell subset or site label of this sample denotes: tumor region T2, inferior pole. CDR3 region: CASSRRTGTSGMGEQFL. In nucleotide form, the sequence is TGTGCCAGCAGCCGGCGGACCGGGACTAGCGGGATGGGTGAGCAGTTCTTA.